This is a list of T cell receptor beta chains from one sample in a study of T-cell memory formation after mild COVID-19. TCRdb fed the 5' RACE reads into MiXCR, producing one record per CDR3 protein. The repertoire holds approximately 570,000 distinct CDR3 sequences, roughly 18% seen once, with around 11% in the top ten. The sample consisted of PBMCs or a T cell subset sorted from them (not recorded which). These receptors were collected from an adult woman who had mild COVID-19 (a few samples of this study predate the infection). Cell type and time point are not known. Each CDR3 is given without its conserved first and last residue.

>TRBV7-9
ASRPSPTDNEQF
>TRBV30
AWKGGASEAF
>TRBV5-1
ASSLEWQAMNTEAF
>TRBV5-5
ASSLEGTLAASSTDTQY
>TRBV12-3/TRBV12-4
ASSLDRGTNQPQH
>TRBV7-2
ASSLVGGQLLSGNTIY
>TRBV7-2
ASSHETSGRDYEQY
>TRBV7-6
ASSAEIAELYNEQF
>TRBV5-1
ASSFRRGQTQY
>TRBV27
ASSSWTTAEF
>TRBV20-1
SVFTLGQGWNTEAF
>TRBV19
ASSKWLRRDGDSGANVLT
>TRBV6-1
ASPRGQEAF
>TRBV5-4
ASSLNGRGTF
>TRBV24-1
ATRDEADTEAF
>TRBV20-1
SARKEGGAYNEQF
>TRBV7-9
ASTLAGGELY
>TRBV7-2
AGSSSRTAYNEQF
>TRBV20-1
SARGTEYTDTQY
>TRBV20-1
SARVGGTHYSNQPQH
>TRBV7-9
ASSLASLAEYNEQF
>TRBV4-1
ASSQEPSVSGNTIY
>TRBV24-1
ATAGDSGLEQY
>TRBV12-3/TRBV12-4
ATRTSGVNEQF
>TRBV24-1
ATSRGSGNTIY
>TRBV18
ASSPANRPSTDTQY
>TRBV24-1
ATRMGGYNEQF
>TRBV5-1
ASSLILAGGRFYEQY